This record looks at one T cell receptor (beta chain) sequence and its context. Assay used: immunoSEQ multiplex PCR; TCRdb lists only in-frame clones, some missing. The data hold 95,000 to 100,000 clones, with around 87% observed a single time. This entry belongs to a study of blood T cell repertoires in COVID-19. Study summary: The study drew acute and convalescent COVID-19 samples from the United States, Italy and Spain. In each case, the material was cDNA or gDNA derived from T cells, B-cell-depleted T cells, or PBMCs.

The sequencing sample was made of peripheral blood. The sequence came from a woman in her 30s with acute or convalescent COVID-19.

CDR3 in DNA: TGTGCCGTCCGGGACAACCAGAACACTGAAGCTTTCTTT. Protein product: CAVRDNQNTEAFF. V and J are TRBV10-3 and TRBJ1-1; a weak D match, TRBD1 (6 bases). Germline CDR1 is ENHRY and CDR2 is SYGVKD. The CDR3 covers 13 residues. V dropped 11 bases and J dropped 1 base, with 14 bases sitting between them.